This T cell receptor beta chain was retrieved from a study of tumor-infiltrating lymphocytes in primary liver carcinoma. With respect to this clonotype: This clone may be a read error of a much larger clone one base away.

The CDR3 totals 12 residues. Looked up from germline, CDR1 is SGHTA and CDR2 is FQGNSA. Synthesis of TCR beta cDNA was carried out from 500 ng total RNA with a constant-region primer. Nested multiplex PCR, run for three rounds with slightly modified ARM-PCR, yielded TCR beta libraries. The first two PCR rounds used TRBV1-TRBV30 primers with a Cbeta primer, roughly 10 cycles each. TCRdb analysed the multiplex PCR reads with MiXCR anew, one entry per CDR3 protein. This repertoire shows about 50,000 distinct CDR3 sequences, around 77% found once; its top ten account for around 22%. The source material, about 18-31 mg of unsorted bulk tissue, was used to co-extract RNA and DNA.

The sample consisted of liver tumor tissue from sampling region 5. Stated subset: tumor region T5, tumor centre. The clonotype originates from a man aged 35 to 55 with primary liver carcinoma and hepatitis B virus infection. V gene TRBV7-2 combines with J gene TRBJ2-3, with D unresolved. The CDR3 DNA follows: TGTGCCGGCAGGTCCATGCAAGATACGCAGTATTTT. Its protein is CAGRSMQDTQYF.